This T cell receptor (beta chain) stems from a study of blood T cell repertoires in COVID-19 (dated by TCRdb to between 2020 and 2021). About the full investigation: Samples from collaborators originated in the United States, Italy and Spain and spanned both the acute and convalescent phases of COVID-19. Samples came from the ongoing ImmuneRACE study (first 160 participants) plus 1,254 subjects from 6 global collaborators. HLA class I and class II types, where available, came from metadata supplied by the sample provider rather than from assay-based typing. The dataset comprised deeply sampled blood TCRbeta repertoires from subjects exposed to, actively infected with, or recovered from COVID-19. A freely available public database, intended as a resource for researchers studying the immune response to SARS-CoV-2, is where the repertoires were released. Nearly every sample came with metadata listing a de-identified subject ID, COVID-19 status, age in years and sex. The prospective study material was composed of cDNA or gDNA derived from T cells, B-cell-depleted T cells, or PBMCs.

As regards this clone: Its antigen remains undetermined. The input lacks base qualities; no much larger clone sits a single base away.

The immunoSEQ Assay, a bias-controlled multiplex PCR, was used to amplify TCRbeta CDR3 regions from genomic DNA. The original methods were these. The number of nucleated cells in each sample was estimated by amplification of reference gene primers within the assay. Sequence reads were collapsed and filtered to measure the absolute abundance of every unique TCRbeta CDR3 rearrangement. For each sample, productive Simpson clonality was calculated as the square root of Simpson's diversity index across productive rearrangements. TCRdb stores this immuneACCESS table with in-frame sequences only. Part of the clones is absent; in the studies checked, under half of the shortfall reflects unresolved V genes, and no reason is known for the rest. The V and J calls and the clone size are those of that table, but D and trimming were determined from the DNA. For this sample there are 500,000 or so clones; roughly 90% appear just once. The top ten clones comprise roughly 0.7% of the sample.

In the prospective study, participants were about 18 to 90 years old, resided in 24 geographic areas of the United States, and were enrolled through a virtual design. To assign participants to cohorts, the prospective study relied on clinical history that participants themselves reported in a screening survey and a study questionnaire. ImmuneRACE Cohort 3 recovered participants were defined by two consecutive negative NP/OP PCR tests, healthcare professional clearance, or symptom resolution. In the prospective study, mobile phlebotomists collected whole blood, serum and a nasopharyngeal or oropharyngeal swab from each participant. Participants in the prospective study had the option to provide additional blood draws and questionnaires over a roughly two-month period. Prospective study blood samples were shipped either frozen or at room temperature before DNA extraction. General findings and caveats noted by the study authors: Clinical and demographic metadata were provided uncurated, with the amount varying by source and participant.

The CDR3, from cysteine to phenylalanine, totals 15 residues. Just CDR3 DNA is preserved here, 45 bases in frame from base 1. CDR1 and CDR2, per the germline V gene, are KGHSH and LQKENI. V is pared back by 6 bases and J by 0 bases, with 12 bases lying between the germline termini. Material: PBMCs or T cells enriched from blood (not recorded which). The chain joins TRBV18 to TRBJ1-5; the D gene remains uncertain. This TCR came from a woman aged 18 to 35 who had recovered from COVID-19. The nucleotide sequence reads TGTGCCAGCTCGTACCTATCGGGTAGCAATCAGCCCCAGCATTTT. Its protein reads: CASSYLSGSNQPQHF.